A selection of T cell receptor beta chains follows, all from one sample in a study of blood T cell repertoires in COVID-19. Sequencing was performed with immunoSEQ multiplex PCR; in TCRdb, only in-frame clones are kept and a portion is missing. The table records about 250,000 clones, 83% of them present only once. Sequenced sample: PBMCs or T cells enriched from blood (not recorded which). These receptors were taken from a woman aged 40 to 49 who had been exposed to COVID-19. Each CDR3 is given with its conserved first and last residue. D genes are given only for firm matches. A row's size may be missing; if present it is once, few, many or a size class.

>-|TRBD1|TRBJ1-4|TRBV27
CASSHPSDRFNEKLFF
TGTGCCAGCAGTCACCCTTCGGACAGGTTTAATGAAAAACTGTTTTTT
>-|-|TRBJ1-2|TRBV7-6
CASSLARDGTYGYTF
TGTGCCAGCAGCTTAGCGAGGGACGGGACATATGGCTACACCTTC
>-|-|TRBJ1-2|TRBV19
CASSPTGIYGYTF
TGTGCCAGTAGTCCCACAGGAATCTATGGCTACACCTTC
>-|-|TRBJ2-1|TRBV7-2
CASSLAIDNEQFF
TGTGCCAGCAGCTTAGCGATAGACAATGAGCAGTTCTTC
>-|-|TRBJ2-7|TRBV19
CASTSGGRDYEQYF
TGTGCCAGTACCTCAGGAGGAAGGGACTACGAGCAGTACTTC
>-|-|TRBJ1-2|TRBV3-1/TRBV3-2
CASSQARGSAGYTF
TGTGCCAGCAGCCAAGCGCGGGGGTCGGCTGGCTACACCTTC
>-|-|TRBJ2-1|TRBV27
CASSLSSGRIYNEQFF
TGTGCCAGCAGTTTATCGTCGGGGAGAATATACAATGAGCAGTTCTTC
>-|TRBD1|TRBJ1-1|TRBV6-1
CASSDRDRQGYNPEAFF
TGTGCCAGCAGTGACCGGGACAGGCAAGGATATAACCCTGAAGCTTTCTTT
>few|-|TRBJ1-1|TRBV7-9
CASSLPPSDTEAFF
TGTGCCAGCAGCCTACCCCCGTCGGACACTGAAGCTTTCTTT
>once|TRBD1|TRBJ1-1|TRBV27
CASRSRGRVDTEAFF
TGTGCCAGCAGATCCAGGGGGCGCGTGGACACTGAAGCTTTCTTT
>-|TRBD1|TRBJ1-2|TRBV6-6
CASTTDRDYGYTF
TGTGCCAGCACAACGGACAGGGACTATGGCTACACCTTC
>-|-|TRBJ1-1|TRBV3-1/TRBV3-2
CASSQARVYTEAFF
TGTGCCAGCAGCCAAGCCCGGGTCTACACTGAAGCTTTCTTT
>-|TRBD1|TRBJ1-1|TRBV5-1
CASSLGVGGLNTEAFF
TGCGCCAGCAGCTTGGGGGTAGGGGGCTTGAACACTGAAGCTTTCTTT
>few|-|TRBJ1-1|TRBV28
CALGGETSEAFF
TGTGCCCTTGGGGGGGAAACCTCAGAAGCTTTCTTT
>-|TRBD1|TRBJ1-2|TRBV2
CASSDGTRGGFYGYTF
TGTGCCAGCAGTGACGGGACAAGAGGGGGCTTCTATGGCTACACCTTC
>-|-|TRBJ1-1|TRBV3-1/TRBV3-2
CASSQVFKKSTEAFF
TGTGCCAGCAGCCAAGTTTTCAAGAAGAGCACTGAAGCTTTCTTT
>-|-|TRBJ2-7|TRBV5-1
CASSPTLLEIPYEQYF
TGCGCCAGCAGCCCTACGCTACTAGAGATACCCTACGAGCAGTACTTC
>-|-|TRBJ1-3|TRBV6-5
CASSPHQISGNTIYF
TGTGCCAGCAGTCCTCATCAGATCTCTGGAAACACCATATATTTT
>few|-|TRBJ2-7|TRBV5-1
CASSLGAEELYEQYF
TGCGCCAGCAGCTTGGGAGCAGAGGAGCTCTACGAGCAGTACTTC
>once|-|TRBJ1-6|TRBV18
CASSPYDSKNSPLHF
TGTGCCAGCTCACCATACGACAGCAAGAATTCACCCCTCCACTTT
>few|-|TRBJ1-2|TRBV6-5
CASTPLGGAYGYTF
TGTGCCAGCACCCCTTTGGGGGGGGCCTATGGCTACACCTTC
>-|-|TRBJ1-2|TRBV19
CASNLGGEGPYYGYTF
TGTGCCAGTAACTTGGGAGGGGAGGGACCCTACTATGGCTACACCTTC
>-|TRBD1|TRBJ2-7|TRBV3-1/TRBV3-2
CASSQPGQGADEQYF
TGTGCCAGCAGCCAACCGGGACAGGGGGCCGACGAGCAGTACTTC
>few|-|TRBJ2-5|TRBV3-1/TRBV3-2
CASSKTRDFLETQYF
TGTGCCAGCAGCAAGACCCGGGACTTCCTAGAGACCCAGTACTTC
>-|-|TRBJ1-1|TRBV19
CASSIGGGNTEAFF
TGTGCCAGTAGTATAGGCGGCGGGAACACTGAAGCTTTCTTT
>-|-|TRBJ2-7|TRBV3-1/TRBV3-2
CASSQGRGAESSYEQYF
TGTGCCAGCAGCCAAGGGCGGGGAGCAGAGAGCTCCTACGAGCAGTACTTC
>-|-|TRBJ2-2|TRBV12-3/TRBV12-4
CATHRQTGELFF
TGTGCCACCCACCGACAGACCGGGGAGCTGTTTTTT
>-|-|TRBJ2-7|TRBV5-1
CASSLGSGVNEQYF
TGCGCCAGCAGCCTCGGGTCAGGGGTCAACGAGCAGTACTTC
>-|-|TRBJ2-3|TRBV9
CASSSLRGSDTQYF
TGTGCCAGCAGCTCTCTAAGGGGCTCAGATACGCAGTATTTT
>once|-|TRBJ2-5|TRBV11-3
CASGKTGQETQYF
TGTGCCAGCGGTAAAACAGGACAAGAGACCCAGTACTTC
>few|-|TRBJ1-6|TRBV5-6
CASSRPGGSSYNSPLHF
TGTGCCAGCAGCCGCCCCGGGGGAAGCTCCTATAATTCACCCCTCCACTTT
>-|-|TRBJ1-1|TRBV7-9
CASSFLQGYEAFF
TGTGCCAGCAGCTTTTTACAGGGCTATGAAGCTTTCTTT
>-|TRBD1|TRBJ1-6|TRBV25-1
CASLQGAHSPLHF
TGTGCCAGTTTGCAGGGGGCCCATTCACCCCTCCACTTT
>-|-|TRBJ1-6|TRBV27
CASSPGGRSPLHF
TGTGCCAGCAGCCCGGGGGGCCGGTCACCCCTCCACTTT
>-|TRBD2|TRBJ2-1|TRBV5-1
CASSFLSGGAVPNNEQFF
TGCGCCAGCAGCTTCCTCAGCGGGGGGGCCGTCCCCAACAATGAGCAGTTCTTC
>-|-|TRBJ1-2|TRBV28
CASRVPEGTSNYGYTF
TGTGCCAGCAGAGTTCCGGAAGGGACTTCTAACTATGGCTACACCTTC
>-|-|TRBJ2-2|TRBV5-5
CASSPGWSEGAGELFF
TGTGCCAGCAGCCCCGGGTGGTCTGAGGGAGCCGGGGAGCTGTTTTTT
>-|TRBD1|TRBJ1-1|TRBV12-5
CASGKDRGGGVNTEAFF
TGTGCTAGTGGTAAGGACAGGGGCGGAGGGGTGAACACTGAAGCTTTCTTT
>-|TRBD2|TRBJ2-1|TRBV11-2
CASSLEVAGLDEQFF
TGTGCCAGCAGCTTAGAGGTAGCGGGGTTGGATGAGCAGTTCTTC
>once|TRBD1|TRBJ1-3|TRBV4-2
CASSQLITRDRGRSGNTIYF
TGTGCCAGCAGCCAATTAATCACCCGGGACAGGGGAAGGTCTGGAAACACCATATATTTT
>-|-|TRBJ2-7|TRBV20-1
CSVQTYEQYF
TGCAGTGTACAGACCTACGAGCAGTACTTC
>once|TRBD2|TRBJ2-5|TRBV2
CASGEGGAEETQYF
TGTGCCAGCGGGGAGGGCGGGGCGGAAGAGACCCAGTACTTC
>-|-|TRBJ1-1|TRBV20-1
CSASRRDTEAFF
TGCAGTGCTAGTAGACGGGACACTGAAGCTTTCTTT
>-|TRBD1|TRBJ1-3|TRBV12-3/TRBV12-4
CASSLGQGNTIYF
TGTGCCAGCAGTCTGGGACAGGGGAACACCATATATTTT
>-|-|TRBJ2-7|TRBV5-1
CASSLEGKDEQYF
TGCGCCAGCAGCCTGGAGGGGAAGGACGAGCAGTACTTC
>once|-|TRBJ1-2|TRBV28
CASRRTAPYGYTF
TGTGCCAGCAGGAGGACAGCTCCCTATGGCTACACCTTC
>-|-|TRBJ2-1|TRBV7-3
CASSLDASVNEQFF
TGTGCCAGCAGCTTAGACGCTAGCGTAAATGAGCAGTTCTTC
>-|TRBD1|TRBJ2-2|TRBV27
CASSSPDRLTGELFF
TGTGCCAGCAGTTCCCCGGACAGGCTGACCGGGGAGCTGTTTTTT
>once|-|TRBJ1-1|TRBV19
CASSIGQIKAFF
TGTGCCAGTAGTATTGGACAGATAAAAGCTTTCTTT
>-|-|TRBJ1-2|TRBV5-1
CASSLVGEVNYGYTF
TGCGCCAGCAGCTTGGTTGGCGAGGTTAACTATGGCTACACCTTC
>once|TRBD1|TRBJ2-7|TRBV5-8
CASTPGTGGYEQYF
TGTGCCAGCACCCCCGGGACAGGGGGCTACGAGCAGTACTTC
>-|-|TRBJ1-5|TRBV6-5
CASSSGESNQPQHF
TGTGCCAGCAGTTCCGGGGAAAGCAATCAGCCCCAGCATTTT
>-|-|TRBJ1-5|TRBV28
CASSFGQRTDQPQHF
TGTGCCAGCAGCTTCGGACAGAGAACGGATCAGCCCCAGCATTTT
>-|-|TRBJ2-7|TRBV3-1/TRBV3-2
CASSPDRFEQYF
TGTGCCAGCAGCCCAGACAGATTTGAGCAGTACTTC
>-|-|TRBJ1-5|TRBV27
CASSLMAESNQPQHF
TGTGCCAGCAGTTTGATGGCTGAAAGCAATCAGCCCCAGCATTTT
>-|-|TRBJ1-5|TRBV2
CASSRVGGVSNQPQHF
TGTGCCAGCAGTCGAGTCGGGGGGGTGAGCAATCAGCCCCAGCATTTT
>-|-|TRBJ2-1|TRBV5-1
CASATYQGSSNEQFF
TGCGCCAGCGCCACTTACCAGGGTAGTAGCAATGAGCAGTTCTTC
>-|TRBD1|TRBJ2-3|TRBV2
CASSSTGGSTDTQYF
TGTGCCAGCAGCTCGACAGGGGGAAGCACAGATACGCAGTATTTT
>once|-|TRBJ2-5|TRBV7-2
CASSLVSGGVETQYF
TGTGCCAGCAGCTTAGTTTCGGGGGGCGTCGAGACCCAGTACTTC
>-|TRBD1|TRBJ1-2|TRBV2
CASSGDRGSTNYGYTF
TGTGCCAGCAGTGGGGACAGGGGGAGTACTAACTATGGCTACACCTTC